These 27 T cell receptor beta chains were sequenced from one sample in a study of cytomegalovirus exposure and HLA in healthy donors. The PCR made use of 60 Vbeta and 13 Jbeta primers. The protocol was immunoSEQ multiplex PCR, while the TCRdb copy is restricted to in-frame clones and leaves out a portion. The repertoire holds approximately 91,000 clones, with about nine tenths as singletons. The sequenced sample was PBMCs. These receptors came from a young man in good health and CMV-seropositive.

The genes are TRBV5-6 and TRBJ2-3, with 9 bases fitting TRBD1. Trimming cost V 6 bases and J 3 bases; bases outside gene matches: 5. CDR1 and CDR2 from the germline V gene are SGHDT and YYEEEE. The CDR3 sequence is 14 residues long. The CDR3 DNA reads TGTGCCAGCACCCAGGGACAGGGAACAGATACGCAGTATTTT. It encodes CASTQGQGTDTQYF.

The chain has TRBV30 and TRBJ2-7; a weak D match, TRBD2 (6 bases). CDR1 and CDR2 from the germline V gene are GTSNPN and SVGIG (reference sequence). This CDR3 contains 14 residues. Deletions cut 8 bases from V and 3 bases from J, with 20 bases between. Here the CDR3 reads CAVDVGGHYYEQYF. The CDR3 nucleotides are TGTGCCGTAGATGTGGGAGGTCACTACTACGAGCAGTACTTC.

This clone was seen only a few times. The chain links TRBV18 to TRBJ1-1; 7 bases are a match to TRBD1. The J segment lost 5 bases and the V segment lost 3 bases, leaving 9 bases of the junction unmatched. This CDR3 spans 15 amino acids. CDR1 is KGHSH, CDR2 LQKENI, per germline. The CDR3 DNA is TGTGCCAGCTCACCCGGACGAGACAGGGTAACTGAAGCTTTCTTT. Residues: CASSPGRDRVTEAFF.

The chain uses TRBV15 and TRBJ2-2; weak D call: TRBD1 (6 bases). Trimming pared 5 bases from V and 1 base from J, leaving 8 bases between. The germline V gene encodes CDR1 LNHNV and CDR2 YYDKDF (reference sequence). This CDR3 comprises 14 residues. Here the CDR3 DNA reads TGTGCCACCAGCCGGGGACAGAACACCGGGGAGCTGTTTTTT. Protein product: CATSRGQNTGELFF. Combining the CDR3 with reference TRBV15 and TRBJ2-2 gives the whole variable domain DAMVIQNPRYQVTQFGKPVTLSCSQTLNHNVMYWYQQKSSQAPKLLFHYYDKDFNNEADTPDNFQSRRPNTSFCFLDIRSPGLGDTAMYLCATSRGQNTGELFFGEGSRLTVL.

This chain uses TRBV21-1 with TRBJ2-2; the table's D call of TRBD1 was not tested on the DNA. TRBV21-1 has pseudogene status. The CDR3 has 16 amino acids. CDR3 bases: TGTGCCAGCAGACCCCGGACAGGGATAAACACCGGGGAGCTGTTTTTT. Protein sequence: CASRPRTGINTGELFF.

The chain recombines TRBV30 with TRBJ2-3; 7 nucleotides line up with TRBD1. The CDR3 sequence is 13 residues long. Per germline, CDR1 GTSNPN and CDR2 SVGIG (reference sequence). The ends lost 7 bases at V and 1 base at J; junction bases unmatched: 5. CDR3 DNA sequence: TGTGCCTCGACAGGGTGGGGCACAGATACGCAGTATTTT. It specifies CASTGWGTDTQYF. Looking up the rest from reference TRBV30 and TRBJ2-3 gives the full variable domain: SQTIHQWPATLVQPVGSPLSLECTVEGTSNPNLYWYRQAAGRGLQLLFYSVGIGQISSEVPQNLSASRPQDRQFILSSKKLLLSDSGFYLCASTGWGTDTQYFGPGTRLTVL.

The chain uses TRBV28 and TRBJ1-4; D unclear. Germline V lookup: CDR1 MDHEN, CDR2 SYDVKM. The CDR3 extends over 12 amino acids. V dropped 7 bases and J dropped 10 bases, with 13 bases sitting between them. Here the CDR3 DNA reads TGTGCCAGCACCGTCAGAGGGTCAAAACTGTTTTTT. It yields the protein CASTVRGSKLFF.

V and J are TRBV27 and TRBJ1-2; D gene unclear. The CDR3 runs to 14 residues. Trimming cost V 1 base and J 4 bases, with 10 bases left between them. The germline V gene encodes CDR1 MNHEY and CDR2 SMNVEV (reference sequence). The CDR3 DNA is TGTGCCAGCAGTTTATATGGCCACAGCTATGGCTACACCTTC. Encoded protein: CASSLYGHSYGYTF.

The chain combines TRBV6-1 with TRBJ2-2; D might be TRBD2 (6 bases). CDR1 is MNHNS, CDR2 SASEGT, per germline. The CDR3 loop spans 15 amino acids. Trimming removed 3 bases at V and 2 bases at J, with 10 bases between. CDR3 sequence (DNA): TGTGCCAGCAGTGAGCCGACTAGTAACACCGGGGAGCTGTTTTTT. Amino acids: CASSEPTSNTGELFF.

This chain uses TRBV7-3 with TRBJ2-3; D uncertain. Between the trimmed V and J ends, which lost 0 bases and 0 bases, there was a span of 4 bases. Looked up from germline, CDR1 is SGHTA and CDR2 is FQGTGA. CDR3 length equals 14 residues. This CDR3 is CASSLTASTDTQYF. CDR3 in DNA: TGTGCCAGCAGCTTAACGGCTAGCACAGATACGCAGTATTTT. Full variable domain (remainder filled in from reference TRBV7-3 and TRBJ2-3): GAGVSQTPSNKVTEKGKYVELRCDPISGHTALYWYRQSLGQGPEFLIYFQGTGAADDSGLPNDRFFAVRPEGSVSTLKIQRTERGDSAVYLCASSLTASTDTQYFGPGTRLTVL.

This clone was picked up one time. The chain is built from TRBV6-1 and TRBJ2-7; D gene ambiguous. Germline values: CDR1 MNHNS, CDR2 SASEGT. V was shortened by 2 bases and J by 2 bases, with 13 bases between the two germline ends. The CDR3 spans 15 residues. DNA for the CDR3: TGTGCCAGCAGTGAAAACGGTCCCCCTACCTACGAGCAGTACTTC. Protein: CASSENGPPTYEQYF.

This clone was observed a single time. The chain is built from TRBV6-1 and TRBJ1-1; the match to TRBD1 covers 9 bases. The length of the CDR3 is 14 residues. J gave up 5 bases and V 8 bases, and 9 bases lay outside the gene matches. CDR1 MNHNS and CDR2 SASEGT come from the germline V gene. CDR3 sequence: CASPTGGQGTEAFF. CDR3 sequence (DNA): TGTGCCAGCCCTACAGGGGGCCAGGGTACTGAAGCTTTCTTT.

Here the CDR3 reads CASSEALHGEQYF. The CDR3 nucleotides read TGTGCCAGCAGTGAAGCGCTTCACGGTGAGCAGTACTTC. This chain joins TRBV2 and TRBJ2-7, with D uncertain. There are 13 residues in the CDR3. From germline, CDR1 is SNHLY and CDR2 FYNNEI. V was shortened by 0 bases and J by 7 bases, with 10 bases between the two germline ends.

Written as DNA, the CDR3 is TGCGCCAGCAGCAACGCAGGGGGCTACGAGCAGTACTTC. Its protein is CASSNAGGYEQYF. The chain is built from TRBV5-1 and TRBJ2-7, with TRBD1 identical over 7 bases. Germline CDR1 SGHRS, CDR2 YFSETQ. V lost 4 bases and J lost 3; bases outside the gene matches: 4. The CDR3 has 13 amino acids.

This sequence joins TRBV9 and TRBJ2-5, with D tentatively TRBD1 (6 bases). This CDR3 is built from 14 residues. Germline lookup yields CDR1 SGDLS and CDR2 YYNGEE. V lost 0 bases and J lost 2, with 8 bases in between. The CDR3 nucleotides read TGTGCCAGCAGCGTAGGGACAGAGCAAGAGACCCAGTACTTC. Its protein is CASSVGTEQETQYF. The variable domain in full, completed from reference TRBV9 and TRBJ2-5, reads DSGVTQTPKHLITATGQRVTLRCSPRSGDLSVYWYQQSLDQGLQFLIQYYNGEERAKGNILERFSAQQFPDLHSELNLSSLELGDSALYFCASSVGTEQETQYFGPGTRLLVL.

The CDR3 spells CASSLSLAGVTGELFF. In DNA form, the CDR3 reads TGTGCCAGCAGTCTTTCTCTAGCGGGAGTCACCGGGGAGCTGTTTTTT. The rearrangement uses TRBV27 and TRBJ2-2; 10 nucleotides agree with TRBD2. CDR1 and CDR2 from the germline V gene are MNHEY and SMNVEV (reference sequence). Trimming at V came to 5 bases and at J to 4 bases, leaving 7 bases not matched to a gene. The CDR3 has 16 residues.

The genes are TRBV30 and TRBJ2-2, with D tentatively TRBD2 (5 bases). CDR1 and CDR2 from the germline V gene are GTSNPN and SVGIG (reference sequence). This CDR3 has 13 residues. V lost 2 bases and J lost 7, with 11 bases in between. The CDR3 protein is CAWSKSSHGELFF. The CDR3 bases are TGTGCCTGGAGTAAATCTAGCCACGGGGAGCTGTTTTTT.

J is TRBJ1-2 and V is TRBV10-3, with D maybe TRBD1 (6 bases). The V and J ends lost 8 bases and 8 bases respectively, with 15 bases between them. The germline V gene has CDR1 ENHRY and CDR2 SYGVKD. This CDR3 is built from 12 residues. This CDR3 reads CAIGATGWGYTF. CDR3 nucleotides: TGTGCCATCGGTGCGACAGGCTGGGGCTACACCTTC.

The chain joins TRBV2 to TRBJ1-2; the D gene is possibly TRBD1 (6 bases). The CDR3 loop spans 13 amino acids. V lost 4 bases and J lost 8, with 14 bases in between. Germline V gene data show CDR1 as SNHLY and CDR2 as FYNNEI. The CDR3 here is CASSVSGTTGYTF. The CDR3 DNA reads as TGTGCCAGCAGTGTCTCCGGGACAACGGGCTACACCTTC.

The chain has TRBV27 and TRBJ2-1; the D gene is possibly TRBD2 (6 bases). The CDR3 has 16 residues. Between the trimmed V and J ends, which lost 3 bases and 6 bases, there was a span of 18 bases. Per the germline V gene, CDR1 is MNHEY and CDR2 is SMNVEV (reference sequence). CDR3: CASSFRIRGRGNEQFF. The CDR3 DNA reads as TGTGCCAGCAGTTTCAGGATTCGGGGGAGAGGCAATGAGCAGTTCTTC.

This CDR3 is CAWSARTAYTF. CDR3 coding DNA: TGTGCCTGGAGTGCCCGGACAGCCTACACCTTC. The rearrangement joins TRBV30 to TRBJ1-2; maybe TRBD1 (6 bases). Germline loops: CDR1 GTSNPN, CDR2 SVGIG (reference sequence). V lost 1 base and J 10 bases, leaving 10 bases between the germline ends. This CDR3 is 11 amino acids long.

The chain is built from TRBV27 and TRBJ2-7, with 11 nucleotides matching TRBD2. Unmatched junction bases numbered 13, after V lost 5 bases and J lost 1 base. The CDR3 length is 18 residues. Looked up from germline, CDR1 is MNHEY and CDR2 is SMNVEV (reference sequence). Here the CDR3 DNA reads TGTGCCAGCAGTCCAATACTAGCGGGAGTAGTTTCATCCTACGAGCAGTACTTC. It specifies CASSPILAGVVSSYEQYF.

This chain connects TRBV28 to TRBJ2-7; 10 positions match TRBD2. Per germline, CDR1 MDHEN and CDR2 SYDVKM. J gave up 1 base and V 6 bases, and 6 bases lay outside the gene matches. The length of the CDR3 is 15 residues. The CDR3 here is CASRLTSGDSYEQYF. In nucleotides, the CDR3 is TGTGCCAGCAGACTTACTAGCGGGGATTCCTACGAGCAGTACTTC.

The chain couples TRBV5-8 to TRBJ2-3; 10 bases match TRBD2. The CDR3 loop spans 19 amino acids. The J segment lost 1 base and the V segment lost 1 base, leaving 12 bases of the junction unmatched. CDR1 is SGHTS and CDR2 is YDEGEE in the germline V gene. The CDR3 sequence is CASSLTRAGGPIGTDTQYF. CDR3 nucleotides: TGTGCCAGCAGCTTGACCAGAGCGGGAGGGCCAATCGGCACAGATACGCAGTATTTT.

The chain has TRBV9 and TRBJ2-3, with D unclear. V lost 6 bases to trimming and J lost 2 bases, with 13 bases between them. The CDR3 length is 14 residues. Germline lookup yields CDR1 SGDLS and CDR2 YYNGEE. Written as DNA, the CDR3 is TGTGCCAGCAACCCCACAGACAACACAGATACGCAGTATTTT. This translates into CASNPTDNTDTQYF.

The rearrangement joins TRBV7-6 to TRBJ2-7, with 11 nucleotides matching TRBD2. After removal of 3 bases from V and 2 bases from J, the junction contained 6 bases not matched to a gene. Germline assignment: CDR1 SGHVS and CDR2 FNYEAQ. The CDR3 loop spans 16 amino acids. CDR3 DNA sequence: TGTGCCAGCAGCTTTCAGGGGACTAGCGGAGCCTACGAGCAGTACTTC. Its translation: CASSFQGTSGAYEQYF.

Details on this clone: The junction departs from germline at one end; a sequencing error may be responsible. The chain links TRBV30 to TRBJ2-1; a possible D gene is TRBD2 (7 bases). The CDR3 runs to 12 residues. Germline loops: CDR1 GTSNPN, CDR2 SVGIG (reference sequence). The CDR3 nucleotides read TGTGCCTGGAGTGTAAGGCTGGGGGGGCAGCTCTTC. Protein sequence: CAWSVRLGGQLF.